This TCR beta chain was recovered during a study of identifying expanded T cells in peripheral blood. General observations from the study: Across healthy donors, higher total template counts meant significantly greater roughly 2-week count variance. Differentially abundant clones: about 1.2 between replicates, about 15 at two to three weeks, 19 to 20 at four.

In regard to this clone: Its target is not known.

Healthy donors had no documented immune events, such as infections, while sampled. V gave up 2 bases and J gave up 2 bases, with 12 bases separating them. Germline CDR1 is KGHSH and CDR2 is LQKENI. This CDR3 has 15 residues. Method: immunoSEQ multiplex PCR; TCRdb's copy keeps in-frame clones and lacks some. This table holds about 98,000 clones, around 88% found once. The chain links TRBV18 to TRBJ2-5, with D perhaps TRBD1 (5 bases). Material for sequencing was blood. This TCR came from a person aged 18 to 70 in good health. The CDR3 nucleotides read TGTGCCAGCTCACCATTTGTAGGGGATCAAGAGACCCAGTACTTC. The encoded protein is CASSPFVGDQETQYF.